Listed below are T cell receptor beta chains from one sample, sequenced in a study of blood T cell repertoires in COVID-19. Generated by immunoSEQ multiplex PCR, the TCRdb table keeps only in-frame clones and is missing some. The sample consists of approximately 120,000 clones, approximately 87% of them appearing once. Sequenced: peripheral blood. The receptors originated from a woman aged 60-75 years with acute or convalescent COVID-19. The CDR3 runs from the conserved cysteine through the conserved F or W. A D gene is named only where the DNA matches it firmly. Only some rows state a clone size, as once, few, many or a class for expanded clones.

clone size	J gene	V gene	D gene	CDR3 protein	CDR3 DNA
.	TRBJ1-5	TRBV18	.	CASSPGGVQPQHF	TGTGCCAGCTCACCCGGAGGGGTCCAGCCCCAGCATTTT
.	TRBJ1-1	TRBV18	.	CASSPQLSNTEAFF	TGTGCCAGCTCACCACAGCTATCAAACACTGAAGCTTTCTTT
.	TRBJ2-5	TRBV19	TRBD2	CASSTGLAGGETQYF	TGTGCCAGTAGTACGGGACTAGCGGGAGGAGAGACCCAGTACTTC
.	TRBJ1-1	TRBV25-1	.	CASGVNLGPQEAFF	TGTGCCAGCGGAGTAAACCTCGGTCCTCAGGAAGCTTTCTTT
.	TRBJ1-2	TRBV6-5	TRBD1	CASSPGTGIWAAF	TGTGCCAGCAGCCCCGGGACAGGGATATGGGCAGCCTTC
.	TRBJ1-1	TRBV3-1/TRBV3-2	.	CASSRGPGNTEAFF	TGTGCCAGCAGCCGGGGGCCAGGGAACACTGAAGCTTTCTTT
.	TRBJ1-6	TRBV6-4	TRBD1	CASSAGTGGATETPPLHF	TGTGCCAGCAGTGCCGGGACAGGGGGCGCGACGGAAACCCCACCCCTCCACTTT
.	TRBJ1-2	TRBV7-6	.	CASSLGTTNYGYTF	TGTGCCAGCAGCTTAGGGACAACTAACTATGGCTACACCTTC
.	TRBJ2-1	TRBV12-3/TRBV12-4	.	CASSLWGDEQFF	TGTGCCAGCAGTTTGTGGGGAGATGAGCAGTTCTTC
.	TRBJ2-1	TRBV2	.	CASGWGLEQFF	TGTGCCAGCGGGTGGGGCCTAGAGCAGTTCTTC
once	TRBJ2-7	TRBV11-2	.	CASSLGGQAYEQYF	TGTGCCAGCAGCTTAGGGGGCCAGGCGTACGAGCAGTACTTC
.	TRBJ1-3	TRBV7-8	.	CASSVGQPGNTIYF	TGTGCCAGCAGCGTAGGACAGCCGGGAAACACCATATATTTT
.	TRBJ2-3	TRBV2	TRBD2	CASSEVSGRDTQYF	TGTGCCAGCAGTGAGGTTAGCGGGAGAGATACGCAGTATTTT
.	TRBJ2-7	TRBV2	.	CASETAHEQYF	TGTGCCAGCGAGACAGCCCACGAGCAGTACTTC
.	TRBJ2-2	TRBV28	TRBD1	CATRQGNTGELFF	TGTGCCACCCGACAGGGGAACACCGGGGAGCTGTTTTTT
.	TRBJ1-3	TRBV5-6	.	CASSLYSGNTIYF	TGTGCCAGCAGCTTGTACAGCGGAAACACCATATATTTT
.	TRBJ1-2	TRBV9	.	CASSVDLDSRGYTF	TGTGCCAGCAGCGTAGACCTGGACAGTCGGGGCTACACCTTC
.	TRBJ1-6	TRBV28	.	CASSQQGSPLHF	TGTGCCAGCAGTCAACAGGGTTCACCCCTCCACTTT
once	TRBJ1-1	TRBV28	.	CASSLISGVAFF	TGTGCCAGCAGTTTAATATCAGGGGTGGCTTTCTTT
few	TRBJ1-5	TRBV12-5	TRBD1	CASGTLGTGNQPQHF	TGTGCTAGTGGGACCTTAGGGACAGGCAATCAGCCCCAGCATTTT
.	TRBJ1-1	TRBV15	.	CATSRDGRVNTEAFF	TGTGCCACCAGCAGAGATGGTCGGGTGAACACTGAAGCTTTCTTT
.	TRBJ2-1	TRBV4-3	TRBD2	CASSTGLADSYNEQFF	TGCGCCAGCAGCACGGGACTAGCGGACTCTTACAATGAGCAGTTCTTC
.	TRBJ2-1	TRBV12-3/TRBV12-4	.	CASRPDSYNEQFF	TGTGCCAGCAGACCTGACAGTTACAATGAGCAGTTCTTC
few	TRBJ2-1	TRBV19	.	CASSPGQEQFF	TGTGCCAGTAGTCCAGGACAGGAGCAGTTCTTC
.	TRBJ1-5	TRBV6-1	TRBD1	CASSEGQGGQPQHF	TGTGCCAGCAGTGAAGGACAGGGGGGTCAGCCCCAGCATTTT
.	TRBJ1-2	TRBV9	.	CASSVGGHYGYTF	TGTGCCAGCAGCGTGGGAGGACACTATGGCTACACCTTC
.	TRBJ1-1	TRBV5-1	TRBD1	CASSADGQGRDTEAFF	TGCGCCAGCAGCGCCGACGGACAGGGGCGGGACACTGAAGCTTTCTTT
.	TRBJ1-1	TRBV3-1/TRBV3-2	.	CASRPGVNTEAFF	TGTGCCAGCAGGCCAGGGGTGAACACTGAAGCTTTCTTT
.	TRBJ2-1	TRBV28	TRBD1	CASSLGTGEVNEQFF	TGTGCCAGCAGTTTAGGGACAGGGGAGGTCAATGAGCAGTTCTTC
once	TRBJ2-7	TRBV19	.	CASSKRLWGDEQYF	TGTGCCAGTAGCAAGAGGCTGTGGGGGGACGAGCAGTACTTC
.	TRBJ2-1	TRBV18	TRBD1	CASSLGTDNNEQFF	TGTGCCAGCTCACTTGGGACAGATAACAATGAGCAGTTCTTC
.	TRBJ1-3	TRBV6-5	TRBD1	CASGTGAGNTIYF	TGTGCCAGCGGGACAGGGGCCGGAAACACCATATATTTT
.	TRBJ1-3	TRBV4-1	TRBD1	CASSQDYRGQARSGNTIYF	TGCGCCAGCAGCCAAGACTACAGAGGACAGGCCCGCTCTGGAAACACCATATATTTT